These 16 T cell receptor beta chains were all obtained from the same sample, sequenced in a study of OX40 agonist ivuxolimab in advanced cancers. Using immunoSEQ multiplex PCR, the repertoire was profiled, and TCRdb retains in-frame clones only, with some absent. The data show approximately 20,000 clones, 68% seen once. Specimen: CD4+ or CD8+ T cells sorted from blood, collected in a trial of the OX40 agonist ivuxolimab. The receptors originated from an adult with an advanced solid tumor such as melanoma, head and neck, liver or kidney cancer.

This chain uses TRBV27 with TRBJ1-5; no clear D. CDR3 length equals 13 residues. V lost 6 bases and J lost 0, with 6 bases in between. From germline, CDR1 is MNHEY and CDR2 SMNVEV (reference sequence). The CDR3 bases are TGTGCCAGCAGGGACGCTAGCAATCAGCCCCAGCATTTT. It yields the protein CASRDASNQPQHF.

V and J are TRBV27 and TRBJ1-1; tentative D call: TRBD1 (5 bases). V lost 3 bases and J lost 1, with 12 bases in between. Germline CDR1 MNHEY, CDR2 SMNVEV (reference sequence). The CDR3 has 15 residues. The CDR3 spells CASSLGGFGNTEAFF. CDR3 in DNA: TGTGCCAGCAGTTTGGGGGGTTTTGGGAACACTGAAGCTTTCTTT.

The CDR3 region is CASSLFTGVGYTF. CDR3 coding DNA: TGTGCCAGCAGCTTATTTACAGGGGTTGGCTACACCTTC. The chain joins TRBV7-2 to TRBJ1-2, with 7 bases lining up with TRBD1. The CDR3 consists of 13 residues. J was trimmed by 7 bases and V by 2 bases; bases with no gene match: 4. Germline values: CDR1 SGHTA, CDR2 FQGNSA.

The chain has TRBV2 and TRBJ2-4, with no clear D. The CDR3 is made up of 15 amino acids. Trimming took 3 bases from V and 0 from J, leaving 9 bases between them. The germline gives CDR1 SNHLY, CDR2 FYNNEI. The CDR3 nucleotides read TGTGCCAGCAGTGACTATAGTTTAGCCAAAAACATTCAGTACTTC. It translates to CASSDYSLAKNIQYF.

The CDR3 reads CASSYSGDQPQHF. CDR3 sequence (DNA): TGTGCCAGCAGTTACTCAGGGGATCAGCCCCAGCATTTT. V gene TRBV6-5 combines with J gene TRBJ1-5; the D gene is possibly TRBD1 (5 bases). The CDR3 covers 13 residues. CDR1 and CDR2 from the germline V gene are MNHEY and SVGAGI. V lost 0 bases, J lost 5 bases, and 5 bases lay in between.

This chain connects TRBV2 to TRBJ1-5, with D uncertain. The V end was cut by 3 bases, the J end by 0 bases, with 9 bases between. The CDR3 contains 15 residues. Germline CDR1 and CDR2: SNHLY and FYNNEI. CDR3 protein: CASSDWDTSNQPQHF. The CDR3 DNA follows: TGTGCCAGCAGTGATTGGGATACTAGCAATCAGCCCCAGCATTTT.

V is TRBV28 and J is TRBJ2-1; 13 bases line up with TRBD2. The CDR3 runs 17 residues. V was pared by 2 bases and J by 7 bases, with 8 bases of the junction left unmatched. Germline V lookup: CDR1 MDHEN, CDR2 SYDVKM. CDR3 residues: CASSLILAGGFLNEQFF. CDR3 in DNA: TGTGCCAGCAGTTTAATACTAGCGGGAGGGTTCCTAAATGAGCAGTTCTTC. Variable domain in full (rest from reference TRBV28 and TRBJ2-1): DVKVTQSSRYLVKRTGEKVFLECVQDMDHENMFWYRQDPGLGLRLIYFSYDVKMKEKGDIPEGYSVSREKKERFSLILESASTNQTSMYLCASSLILAGGFLNEQFFGPGTRLTVL.

This clone was recorded only once. This chain uses TRBV7-9 with TRBJ2-6; no firm D call. Germline assignment: CDR1 SEHNR and CDR2 FQNEAQ (reference sequence). Trimming pared 5 bases from V and 1 base from J, leaving 9 bases between. The CDR3 contains 15 residues. The CDR3 is CASSHYLSGANVLTF. CDR3 DNA: TGTGCCAGCAGCCATTACCTATCTGGGGCCAACGTCCTGACTTTC.

The V gene is TRBV19, the J gene TRBJ2-1; possibly TRBD2 for D (6 bases). The CDR3 runs 14 residues. V dropped 5 bases and J dropped 3 bases, with 11 bases sitting between them. Looked up from germline, CDR1 is LNHDA and CDR2 is SQIVND (reference sequence). The CDR3 loop reads CASSVSSVYNEQFF. CDR3 DNA: TGTGCCAGTAGTGTTTCTAGCGTCTACAATGAGCAGTTCTTC.

By sample share, this clone is large. The CDR3 sequence is CASSYRPSNSYEQYF. Written as DNA, the CDR3 is TGTGCCAGCAGTTATCGACCCAGCAACTCCTACGAGCAGTACTTC. The J gene is TRBJ2-7, the V gene TRBV27; D is unclear. The CDR3 is 15 amino acids. Looked up from germline, CDR1 is MNHEY and CDR2 is SMNVEV (reference sequence). V gave up 4 bases and J gave up 0 bases, with 13 bases separating them.

Regarding this clone: The junction departs from the called germline gene at one end, perhaps through a read error. This CDR3 reads CASSASGQELF. The CDR3 bases are TGTGCCAGCAGTGCCTCGGGACAGGAGCTTTTT. V and J are TRBV2 and TRBJ1-6, with TRBD1 matching 8 bases. CDR1 and CDR2 from the germline V gene are SNHLY and FYNNEI. The CDR3 is 11 amino acids.

V usage is TRBV5-6 and J usage is TRBJ1-2; 8 bases fit TRBD1. This CDR3 has 14 residues. With 3 bases clipped from V and 5 bases from J, the junction kept 6 bases outside the gene matches. The germline V gene encodes CDR1 SGHDT and CDR2 YYEEEE. The CDR3: CASSWTGSEYGYTF. The CDR3 nucleotides are TGTGCCAGCAGCTGGACAGGGTCGGAGTATGGCTACACCTTC.

The chain combines TRBV7-9 with TRBJ2-5; D gene uncertain. This CDR3 has 14 amino acids. Germline V gene lookup returns CDR1 SEHNR and CDR2 FQNEAQ (reference sequence). Trimming removed 3 bases from V and 2 bases from J, with 10 bases in between. The chain's CDR3 is CASSFTSGQETQYF. The CDR3 DNA reads TGTGCCAGCAGCTTTACCTCTGGGCAAGAGACCCAGTACTTC. Looking up the rest from reference TRBV7-9 and TRBJ2-5 gives the full variable domain: DTGVSQNPRHKITKRGQNVTFRCDPISEHNRLYWYRQTLGQGPEFLTYFQNEAQLEKSRLLSDRFSAERPKGSFSTLEIQRTEQGDSAMYLCASSFTSGQETQYFGPGTRLLVL.

The chain uses TRBV7-6 and TRBJ2-1; 8 bases are a match to TRBD2. The CDR3 is 18 amino acids. Per the germline V gene, CDR1 is SGHVS and CDR2 is FNYEAQ. After removal of 1 base from V and 1 base from J, the junction contained 9 bases not matched to a gene. CDR3 nucleotide sequence: TGTGCCAGCAGCTTAGAGCAACTAGCGGACCTTTCCTACAATGAGCAGTTCTTC. Encoded protein: CASSLEQLADLSYNEQFF. The full variable domain, with the rest looked up from reference TRBV7-6 and TRBJ2-1, is GAGVSQSPRYKVTKRGQDVALRCDPISGHVSLYWYRQALGQGPEFLTYFNYEAQQDKSGLPNDRFSAERPEGSISTLTIQRTEQRDSAMYRCASSLEQLADLSYNEQFFGPGTRLTVL.

This clone appeared once. The CDR3 sequence: CASSPPGLAGKETQYF. The CDR3 DNA is TGTGCCAGCAGCCCGCCCGGACTAGCGGGGAAGGAGACCCAGTACTTC. This chain connects TRBV7-6 to TRBJ2-5; TRBD2 aligns across 12 bases. Trimming at V came to 5 bases and at J to 5 bases, leaving 9 bases not matched to a gene. The CDR3 covers 16 residues. From germline, CDR1 is SGHVS and CDR2 FNYEAQ.

This clone was observed a single time. The chain joins TRBV5-5 to TRBJ2-1; no definite D call. The germline V gene encodes CDR1 SGHKS and CDR2 YYEKEE (reference sequence). Trimming removed 4 bases at V and 4 bases at J, with 3 bases between. This CDR3 contains 11 residues. The CDR3 sequence is CASSRYNEQFF. In nucleotides, the CDR3 is TGTGCCAGCAGCAGATACAATGAGCAGTTCTTC.